A selection of T cell receptor beta chains follows, all from one sample in a study of T-cell reconstitution after alpha-beta-depleted transplantation in children. TCRdb itself ran the PCR reads through MiXCR, one entry per CDR3 protein. The sample includes 90,000 to 130,000 distinct CDR3 sequences, over 9% of them seen just once. Sequences were derived from PBMCs, sampled before TCRalphabeta/CD19-depleted stem cell transplant. The origin of the receptors is a boy between 2 and 10 years old with acute lymphoblastic leukemia, due to receive a stem cell transplant. Both conserved end residues are part of each CDR3. The D gene is left open where the match is weak. Size tells how often a clone was seen (once, few, many) or the class of an expanded clone, and some rows leave it out.

J | V | D | size | DNA | CDR3
TRBJ1-2 | TRBV5-5 | - | - | TGTGCCAGCAGCTTGTCGCAGAACTATGGCTACACCTTC | CASSLSQNYGYTF
TRBJ1-1 | TRBV7-9 | TRBD1 | - | TGTGCCAGCAGCTTAGACAGGGGGCAAGAGTACACTGAAGCTTTCTTT | CASSLDRGQEYTEAFF
TRBJ1-1 | TRBV5-1 | TRBD1 | - | TGCGCCAGCAGCTTAACAGGGGGCTCGAACACTGAAGCTTTCTTT | CASSLTGGSNTEAFF
TRBJ2-7 | TRBV7-9 | - | many | TGTGCCAGCAGGGTAGTAGGCGGAGGGGAGCAGTACTTC | CASRVVGGGEQYF
TRBJ1-4 | TRBV20-1 | - | - | TGCATTGCTTTTACAGGGACTACAACTAATGAAAAACTGTTTTTT | CIAFTGTTTNEKLFF
TRBJ2-3 | TRBV28 | TRBD1 | once | TGTGCCAGCAGTTCCTACAGGGGCACAAATACGCAGTATTTT | CASSSYRGTNTQYF
TRBJ2-1 | TRBV29-1 | TRBD2 | - | TGCAGCGTTGATATTAGCGGGATATACAATGAGCAGTTCTTC | CSVDISGIYNEQFF
TRBJ2-1 | TRBV18 | TRBD2 | few | TGTGCCAGCTCACCCCTCCCCTTACAGGGACTAGCGGGAGTAAGCGAGCAGTTCTTC | CASSPLPLQGLAGVSEQFF
TRBJ2-1 | TRBV25-1 | TRBD1 | - | TGTGCCAGCAGTGCCTTAGGACAGGTCCAAGAGCAGTTCTTC | CASSALGQVQEQFF
TRBJ2-3 | TRBV7-9 | - | few | TGTGCCAGCAGCTTAGATCTCAGGGGAGGCACAGATACGCAGTATTTT | CASSLDLRGGTDTQYF
TRBJ2-1 | TRBV20-1 | TRBD2 | few | TGCAGTGCAGCTAGCGGGAGTTCCATCCACTACAATGAGCAGTTCTTC | CSAASGSSIHYNEQFF
TRBJ2-7 | TRBV5-1 | - | - | TGCGCCAGCAGCTTCGGACTGGATTTTGACGAGCAGTACTTC | CASSFGLDFDEQYF
TRBJ2-1 | TRBV12-3/TRBV12-4 | TRBD2 | many | TGTGCCAGCGCCACCCGCGGGCGGGAGTACAATGAGCAGTTCTTC | CASATRGREYNEQFF
TRBJ2-1 | TRBV6-6 | - | few | TGTGCCAGCAGTTACGGGGGAGCAGGGGAGCAGTTCTTC | CASSYGGAGEQFF
TRBJ2-2 | TRBV5-1 | TRBD2 | few | TGCGCCAGCAGCCGACTAGCGGGAGACACCGGGGAGCTGTTTTTT | CASSRLAGDTGELFF
TRBJ1-2 | TRBV6-5 | TRBD1 | - | TGTGCCAGCAGTTCCACGGGACAGGCGTATGGCTACACCTTC | CASSSTGQAYGYTF
TRBJ1-5 | TRBV6-5 | - | few | TGTGCCAGTAGTTGGGGAGCAGGGCCTGATCAGCCCCAGCATTTT | CASSWGAGPDQPQHF
TRBJ2-7 | TRBV28 | - | few | TGTGCCAGCAGTTCAGGGGGGTTGACCTACGAGCAGTACTTC | CASSSGGLTYEQYF
TRBJ2-3 | TRBV2 | - | - | TGTGCCAGCAGTGCCCAGATCAATGCGGATACGCAGTATTTT | CASSAQINADTQYF
TRBJ2-1 | TRBV5-1 | TRBD2 | few | TGCGCCAGCAGCCCCTCCAAGCGGGAGACCTACAATGAGCAGTTCTTC | CASSPSKRETYNEQFF
TRBJ1-5 | TRBV19 | - | - | TGTGCCAGTAGTATTACAGCCCACAGCAATCAGCCCCAGCATTTT | CASSITAHSNQPQHF
TRBJ2-3 | TRBV2 | TRBD2 | few | TGTGCCAGCAACCCGGGACTAGTCGGGTCAGATACGCAGTATTTT | CASNPGLVGSDTQYF
TRBJ2-7 | TRBV28 | - | few | TGTGCCAGCAGTTTGGGGGGCGCGAAAGACTACGAGCAGTACTTC | CASSLGGAKDYEQYF
TRBJ2-3 | TRBV2 | - | - | TGTGCCAGCAGTGAAGAACAGACCCGCACAGATACGCAGTATTTT | CASSEEQTRTDTQYF
TRBJ1-1 | TRBV12-3/TRBV12-4 | - | - | TGTGCCAGCAGTTTAGGGGGGGACACTGAAGCTTTCTTT | CASSLGGDTEAFF
TRBJ2-1 | TRBV2 | - | - | TGTGCCAGCAGGAAGGGGTCCAATGAGCAGTTCTTC | CASRKGSNEQFF
TRBJ2-1 | TRBV7-8 | - | - | TGTGCCAGCAGCTTCCGGCTCGATGGGGCCTACAATGAGCAGTTCTTC | CASSFRLDGAYNEQFF
TRBJ1-1 | TRBV5-6 | - | many | TGTGCCAGCAGCGTGACAGTGAACACTGAAGCTTTCTTT | CASSVTVNTEAFF
TRBJ2-4 | TRBV20-1 | - | - | TGCAGTGCTACGCCCAATCAGGGAGCCAAAAACATTCAGTACTTC | CSATPNQGAKNIQYF
TRBJ2-1 | TRBV3-1 | TRBD2 | few | TGTGCCAGCAGCCAAGAGCCACTAGCGGGATACAATGAGCAGTTCTTC | CASSQEPLAGYNEQFF
TRBJ2-1 | TRBV7-9 | - | few | TGTGCCAGTTGGCGTCCGGACACTTACAATGAGCAGTTCTTC | CASWRPDTYNEQFF
TRBJ2-5 | TRBV9 | TRBD2 | - | TGTGCCAGCAGCGTCCAGGGACTAGCGTATAAAGAGACCCAGTACTTC | CASSVQGLAYKETQYF
TRBJ2-7 | TRBV6-1 | TRBD1 | few | TGTGCCAGCAGTGAAGGGACAGGGTCCTACGAGCAGTACTTC | CASSEGTGSYEQYF
TRBJ1-5 | TRBV7-8 | TRBD1 | - | TGTGCCAGCAGCTCCAAGGACAGGTTCAATCAGCCCCAGCATTTT | CASSSKDRFNQPQHF
TRBJ2-7 | TRBV4-1 | - | - | TGCGCCAGCAGCCCCGGTGCTGGGGTGAGCGAGCAGTACTTC | CASSPGAGVSEQYF
TRBJ2-1 | TRBV7-6 | TRBD2 | - | TGTGCCAGCAGCTTAGGGCCCCTAGCGGGAGTTTTCAATGAGCAGTTCTTC | CASSLGPLAGVFNEQFF
TRBJ2-1 | TRBV24-1 | - | many | TGTGCCACCAGTTCCCGAGGGGTAGGTCCCTCCTACAATGAGCAGTTCTTC | CATSSRGVGPSYNEQFF
TRBJ2-5 | TRBV3-1 | - | - | TGTGCCAGCAGCCAGGACCTCAGGGGGAGGGAGACCCAGTACTTC | CASSQDLRGRETQYF
TRBJ2-1 | TRBV5-1 | - | many | TGCGCCAGCCTACAAGGACCAGGGGCTCATGAGCAGTTCTTC | CASLQGPGAHEQFF
TRBJ2-7 | TRBV10-1 | - | few | TGCGCCGCCAGCACGGCGGAAAGCTCCTACGAGCAGTACTTC | CAASTAESSYEQYF
TRBJ2-2 | TRBV18 | TRBD2 | - | TGTGCCAGCTCACCAGTACGACTAGCGGGAGCCAACACCGGGGAGCTGTTTTTT | CASSPVRLAGANTGELFF
TRBJ1-2 | TRBV28 | - | - | TGTGCCAGCAGTTTGCAAACAGGGGGCTACACCTTC | CASSLQTGGYTF
TRBJ2-5 | TRBV18 | TRBD2 | - | TGTGCCAGCTCACCTTTACCTAGCGGCCCACAAGAGACCCAGTACTTC | CASSPLPSGPQETQYF
TRBJ2-1 | TRBV7-6 | TRBD2 | few | TGTGCCAGCAGCTTAAGACTAGCGGGAGGTGAGCAGTTCTTC | CASSLRLAGGEQFF
TRBJ1-2 | TRBV4-2 | - | - | TGTGCCAGCAGCCAGGGGGGCGGGGCCGGGGATGGCTACACCTTC | CASSQGGGAGDGYTF
TRBJ2-7 | TRBV20-1 | - | - | TGCAGTGCTGGACAGCCGAGCTACGAGCAGTACTTC | CSAGQPSYEQYF
TRBJ2-1 | TRBV21-1 | - | few | TGTGCCAGCAGCAAACCTAGCGGGTCCCTTCACAGAAACAATGAGCAGTTCTTC | CASSKPSGSLHRNNEQFF
TRBJ2-1 | TRBV7-2 | - | few | TGTGCCAGCAGCTTAGAGGCCGGGAATGAGCAGTTCTTC | CASSLEAGNEQFF
TRBJ1-2 | TRBV3-1 | - | - | TGTGCCAGCAGCCAAGGATGGGTTACAGGGCGACCCACCTATGGCTACACCTTC | CASSQGWVTGRPTYGYTF
TRBJ2-1 | TRBV11-3 | TRBD2 | - | TGTGCCAGCAGCTTTGGCGGGGGCGGACTAGCGTATTACAATGAGCAGTTCTTC | CASSFGGGGLAYYNEQFF
TRBJ2-1 | TRBV7-3 | - | many | TGTGCCAGCAGCTCAGGGCAGGGGAGGTATGAGCAGTTCTTC | CASSSGQGRYEQFF
TRBJ2-7 | TRBV12-3/TRBV12-4 | - | - | TGTGCCAGCAGTCGCGGGTCCCACGAGCAGTACTTC | CASSRGSHEQYF
TRBJ2-7 | TRBV20-1 | - | few | TGCAGTGCTAGGCGACCTAGTGTTTCTTACGAGCAGTACTTC | CSARRPSVSYEQYF
TRBJ1-6 | TRBV6-5 | - | many | TGTGCCAGCAGTTACGAGCCCATCTATAATTCACCCCTCCACTTT | CASSYEPIYNSPLHF
TRBJ2-3 | TRBV5-1 | - | - | TGCGCCAGCAGCCTTAAACCCACAGATACGCAGTATTTT | CASSLKPTDTQYF
TRBJ2-7 | TRBV20-1 | TRBD1 | - | TGCAGTGCTCGCCGTGGGACAGGAACTTACTACGAGCAGTACTTC | CSARRGTGTYYEQYF
TRBJ2-1 | TRBV3-1 | - | many | TGTGCCAGCAGCCAAGATCTAGCTCCCAATGAGCAGTTCTTC | CASSQDLAPNEQFF
TRBJ2-1 | TRBV20-1 | TRBD2 | - | TGCAGTGCTGGACTGGGACTAGCGCCAAGCAATGAGCAGTTCTTC | CSAGLGLAPSNEQFF
TRBJ2-3 | TRBV20-1 | - | many | TGCAGTGCTAGTGGCCCTACCACAGATACGCAGTATTTT | CSASGPTTDTQYF